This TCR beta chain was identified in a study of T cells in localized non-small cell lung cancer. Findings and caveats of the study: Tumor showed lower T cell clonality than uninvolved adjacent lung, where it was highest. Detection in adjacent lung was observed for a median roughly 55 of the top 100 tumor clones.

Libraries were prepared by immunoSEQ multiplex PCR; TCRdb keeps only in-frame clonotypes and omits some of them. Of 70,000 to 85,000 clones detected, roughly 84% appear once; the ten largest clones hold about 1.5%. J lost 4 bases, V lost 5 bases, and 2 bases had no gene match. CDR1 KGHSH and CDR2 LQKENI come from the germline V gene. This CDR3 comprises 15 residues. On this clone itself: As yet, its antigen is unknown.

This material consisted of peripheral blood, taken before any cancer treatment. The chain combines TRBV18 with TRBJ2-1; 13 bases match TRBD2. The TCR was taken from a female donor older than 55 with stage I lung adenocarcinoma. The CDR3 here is CASSELAGGYNEQFF. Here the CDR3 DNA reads TGTGCCAGCTCAGAACTAGCGGGAGGGTACAATGAGCAGTTCTTC. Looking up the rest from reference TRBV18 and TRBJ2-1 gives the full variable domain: NAGVMQNPRHLVRRRGQEARLRCSPMKGHSHVYWYRQLPEEGLKFMVYLQKENIIDESGMPKERFSAEFPKEGPSILRIQQVVRGDSAAYFCASSELAGGYNEQFFGPGTRLTVL.